The T cell receptor beta chain under discussion was sequenced for a study of cytomegalovirus exposure and HLA in healthy donors. Overall study results and limits: Some TCR beta chains (about 170 of them) were listed as cytomegalovirus-associated.

Primers included in the PCR were 60 Vbeta and 13 Jbeta primers. As handled by the study authors: Among the unique TCR beta chains that a later analysis counted, around 82 million in all, 9.5 million to 12 million were shared. Here immunoSEQ multiplex PCR was the method, and the copy in TCRdb shows in-frame clones only, minus some. That table gives V, J and clone size, and the DNA gave D and trimming. Seen here are under 200,000 clones, 82% observed once, and the top ten hold 0.96%. To note about this clone: Its antigen is still unknown. Mismatch with germline at one junction end may stem from a read error.

The donors gave bone marrow, and they were healthy. The CDR3 is 14 residues long. Germline-derived CDR1 and CDR2 are SGHRS and YFSETQ. The rearrangement joins TRBV5-1 to TRBJ2-1, with 8 bases lining up with TRBD2. The origin of this receptor is a girl aged 2 to 9 in good health and CMV-seropositive. The sequenced sample was PBMCs. For the CDR3, the DNA is TGCGCCAGCAGTTTGGGTAGCGGGATGGATGAGCAGTTCTTC. Translated: CASSLGSGMDEQFF.